A selection of T cell receptor beta chains follows, all from one sample in a study of regulatory T cells in long-lasting Graves disease. From the multiplex PCR reads, TCRdb called clonotypes with MiXCR, one entry per CDR3 protein. The sample lists about 460,000 distinct CDR3 sequences; about 22% were seen once. The material was peripheral blood mononuclear cells (PBMCs), obtained when the disease was refractory, from a patient treated with antithyroid drugs. These receptors originate from a female donor with Graves disease. Both conserved end residues are part of each CDR3. D genes are given only for firm matches. Clone size is not always given. Where it is, it says once, few, many or a class for expanded clones.

V gene: TRBV10-3
J gene: TRBJ2-2
D gene: TRBD2
CDR3 length: 15
clone size: NA
CDR3 DNA: TGTGCCATCAGTTATATACGGGAGGCGGCCGGGGAGCTGTTTTTT
CDR3 protein: CAISYIREAAGELFF

V gene: TRBV5-1
J gene: TRBJ1-1
D gene: TRBD1
CDR3 length: 17
clone size: NA
CDR3 DNA: TGCGCCAGCAGCTGGGAGACAGGGAATTGGCAAGACACTGAAGCTTTCTTT
CDR3 protein: CASSWETGNWQDTEAFF

V gene: TRBV10-3
J gene: TRBJ1-4
D gene: NA
CDR3 length: 17
clone size: NA
CDR3 DNA: TGTGCCATCAGTGCCGGACAAGACCTTTTTGGCCCGGAAAAACTGTTTTTT
CDR3 protein: CAISAGQDLFGPEKLFF

V gene: TRBV28
J gene: TRBJ2-3
D gene: NA
CDR3 length: 15
clone size: NA
CDR3 DNA: TGTGCCAGCAGTACTCCGGGGATTCCCACAGATACGCAGTATTTT
CDR3 protein: CASSTPGIPTDTQYF

V gene: TRBV15
J gene: TRBJ1-1
D gene: NA
CDR3 length: 18
clone size: many
CDR3 DNA: TGTGCCACCAGCAGAGAACCTACTCCTGGGCCCAGCCGGACTGAAGCTTTCTTT
CDR3 protein: CATSREPTPGPSRTEAFF

V gene: TRBV12-3/TRBV12-4
J gene: TRBJ2-5
D gene: TRBD1
CDR3 length: 16
clone size: many
CDR3 DNA: TGTGCCAGCACCAATCATCGGCAGACAGGGGGAGAGACCCAGTACTTC
CDR3 protein: CASTNHRQTGGETQYF

V gene: TRBV27
J gene: TRBJ2-2
D gene: NA
CDR3 length: 12
clone size: NA
CDR3 DNA: TGTGCCAGCACACAGAACACCGGGGAGCTGTTTTTT
CDR3 protein: CASTQNTGELFF

V gene: TRBV30
J gene: TRBJ1-5
D gene: NA
CDR3 length: 14
clone size: few
CDR3 DNA: TGTGCCTGGAGTGGTGCGGATAGCAATCAGCCCCAGCATTTT
CDR3 protein: CAWSGADSNQPQHF

V gene: TRBV19
J gene: TRBJ2-1
D gene: NA
CDR3 length: 14
clone size: NA
CDR3 DNA: TGTGCCAGTAGTATAGGGGGACCGATGGGTGAGCAGTTCTTC
CDR3 protein: CASSIGGPMGEQFF

V gene: TRBV7-2
J gene: TRBJ1-4
D gene: TRBD1
CDR3 length: 15
clone size: NA
CDR3 DNA: TGTGCCAGCAACTCGGGGGGGGACAGCCACGAAAAACTGTTTTTT
CDR3 protein: CASNSGGDSHEKLFF

V gene: TRBV28
J gene: TRBJ1-4
D gene: NA
CDR3 length: 11
clone size: few
CDR3 DNA: TGTGCCAGCATCGATAATGAAAAACTGTTTTTT
CDR3 protein: CASIDNEKLFF

V gene: TRBV19
J gene: TRBJ2-5
D gene: TRBD1
CDR3 length: 13
clone size: NA
CDR3 DNA: TGTGCCTCGGGACAGGGGGCAAGGGAGACCCAGTACTTC
CDR3 protein: CASGQGARETQYF

V gene: TRBV20-1
J gene: TRBJ1-2
D gene: NA
CDR3 length: 13
clone size: many
CDR3 DNA: TGCAGTGCTAGCCCCCCAGGCCACTATGGCTACACCTTC
CDR3 protein: CSASPPGHYGYTF

V gene: TRBV29-1
J gene: TRBJ2-2
D gene: NA
CDR3 length: 12
clone size: many
CDR3 DNA: TGCAGCGTTGACAGTTACACCGGGGAGCTGTTTTTT
CDR3 protein: CSVDSYTGELFF

V gene: TRBV3-1
J gene: TRBJ1-1
D gene: NA
CDR3 length: 17
clone size: many
CDR3 DNA: TGTGCCAGCAGCCAACGACCGGCAGAGAGGGCGAACACTGAAGCTTTCTTT
CDR3 protein: CASSQRPAERANTEAFF

V gene: TRBV11-3
J gene: TRBJ2-2
D gene: TRBD2
CDR3 length: 15
clone size: NA
CDR3 DNA: TGTGCCAGCAGCCAGACTAGCGGGTGGGCCGGGGAGCTGTTTTTT
CDR3 protein: CASSQTSGWAGELFF

V gene: TRBV11-2
J gene: TRBJ2-5
D gene: NA
CDR3 length: 14
clone size: many
CDR3 DNA: TGTGCCAGCAGCCCCCAACTAGTCGGGGAGACCCAGTACTTC
CDR3 protein: CASSPQLVGETQYF

V gene: TRBV29-1
J gene: TRBJ2-7
D gene: NA
CDR3 length: 18
clone size: few
CDR3 DNA: TGCAGCGTTGAAGAGACATCTCTACTCAACAAAGGCGGCTACGAGCAGTACTTC
CDR3 protein: CSVEETSLLNKGGYEQYF

V gene: TRBV7-8
J gene: TRBJ2-1
D gene: NA
CDR3 length: 14
clone size: few
CDR3 DNA: TGTGCCAGCAGCTTTTGGGGACAAGACAATGAGCAGTTCTTC
CDR3 protein: CASSFWGQDNEQFF

V gene: TRBV20-1
J gene: TRBJ1-5
D gene: NA
CDR3 length: 13
clone size: few
CDR3 DNA: TGCAGTGCTAGCTCCGGGTCCCATCAGCCCCAGCATTTT
CDR3 protein: CSASSGSHQPQHF

V gene: TRBV7-2
J gene: TRBJ2-4
D gene: NA
CDR3 length: 16
clone size: NA
CDR3 DNA: TGTGCCAGCAGCAAAAGCGGGCCGAGTCCCAAAAACATTCAGTACTTC
CDR3 protein: CASSKSGPSPKNIQYF

V gene: TRBV7-9
J gene: TRBJ1-5
D gene: NA
CDR3 length: 16
clone size: few
CDR3 DNA: TGTGCCAGCAGCTTAGGCCCCCCCTTAGGCAATCAGCCCCAGCATTTT
CDR3 protein: CASSLGPPLGNQPQHF

V gene: TRBV24-1
J gene: TRBJ1-1
D gene: NA
CDR3 length: 16
clone size: NA
CDR3 DNA: TGTGCCACCAGTGACTCCCGACCGGTTTGGGCAAAGGAAGCTTTCTTT
CDR3 protein: CATSDSRPVWAKEAFF

V gene: TRBV11-2
J gene: TRBJ1-2
D gene: TRBD1
CDR3 length: 17
clone size: NA
CDR3 DNA: TGTGCCAGCAGCTTAAGTGGATGGACAGGGAAAGACTATGGCTACACCTTC
CDR3 protein: CASSLSGWTGKDYGYTF

V gene: TRBV12-3/TRBV12-4
J gene: TRBJ2-3
D gene: NA
CDR3 length: 13
clone size: NA
CDR3 DNA: TGTGCCAGTGCGCCTGGAACAGGAGATACGCAGTATTTT
CDR3 protein: CASAPGTGDTQYF

V gene: TRBV19
J gene: TRBJ1-5
D gene: NA
CDR3 length: 15
clone size: many
CDR3 DNA: TGTGCCACCGCCTGGGCACTTAATAGCAATCAGCCCCAGCATTTT
CDR3 protein: CATAWALNSNQPQHF

V gene: TRBV29-1
J gene: TRBJ1-4
D gene: NA
CDR3 length: 12
clone size: few
CDR3 DNA: TGCAGCGTTGGAGGGTTTAATGAAAAACTGTTTTTT
CDR3 protein: CSVGGFNEKLFF

V gene: TRBV20-1
J gene: TRBJ2-5
D gene: NA
CDR3 length: 15
clone size: NA
CDR3 DNA: TGCAGTGCTAGAGATCCGGGGGGCGGGGGAGAGACCCAGTACTTC
CDR3 protein: CSARDPGGGGETQYF

V gene: TRBV7-8
J gene: TRBJ1-3
D gene: NA
CDR3 length: 14
clone size: NA
CDR3 DNA: TGTGCCAGCAGCTTAGCCCCATCTGGAAACACCATATATTTT
CDR3 protein: CASSLAPSGNTIYF

V gene: TRBV5-4
J gene: TRBJ1-2
D gene: NA
CDR3 length: 13
clone size: NA
CDR3 DNA: TGTGCCAGTCAGGATCAGTCAAACTATGGCTACACCTTC
CDR3 protein: CASQDQSNYGYTF

V gene: TRBV28
J gene: TRBJ2-7
D gene: NA
CDR3 length: 11
clone size: many
CDR3 DNA: TGTGCCAGCAGTTTATTTGTCGAGCAGTACTTC
CDR3 protein: CASSLFVEQYF

V gene: TRBV2
J gene: TRBJ2-5
D gene: NA
CDR3 length: 15
clone size: many
CDR3 DNA: TGTGCCAGCAGTGAACAGTCTCACCTCCAAGAGACCCAGTACTTC
CDR3 protein: CASSEQSHLQETQYF

V gene: TRBV29-1
J gene: TRBJ2-2
D gene: NA
CDR3 length: 15
clone size: many
CDR3 DNA: TGCAGCGTTGAAGGAGGCAGCGGGAACACCGGGGAGCTGTTTTTT
CDR3 protein: CSVEGGSGNTGELFF

V gene: TRBV28
J gene: TRBJ2-7
D gene: NA
CDR3 length: 14
clone size: many
CDR3 DNA: TGTGCCAGCACCCTCATTCAGGGAACCTACGAGCAGTACTTC
CDR3 protein: CASTLIQGTYEQYF

V gene: TRBV28
J gene: TRBJ1-2
D gene: TRBD1
CDR3 length: 15
clone size: many
CDR3 DNA: TGTGCCAGCAGATTGCCCGGGACAGGGAGCTATGGCTACACCTTC
CDR3 protein: CASRLPGTGSYGYTF

V gene: TRBV20-1
J gene: TRBJ2-3
D gene: NA
CDR3 length: 14
clone size: NA
CDR3 DNA: TGCAGTGCTACTCGGGGGTCCCGCACAGATACGCAGTATTTT
CDR3 protein: CSATRGSRTDTQYF

V gene: TRBV7-9
J gene: TRBJ2-7
D gene: NA
CDR3 length: 14
clone size: few
CDR3 DNA: TGTGCCAGCAGCTTAGCGACACAAACCGGAGAGCAGTACTTC
CDR3 protein: CASSLATQTGEQYF

V gene: TRBV6-5
J gene: TRBJ1-3
D gene: NA
CDR3 length: 16
clone size: NA
CDR3 DNA: TGTGCCAGCAGTTACTCCGAGCCCGACTCTGGAAACACCATATATTTT
CDR3 protein: CASSYSEPDSGNTIYF

V gene: TRBV30
J gene: TRBJ1-6
D gene: NA
CDR3 length: 14
clone size: few
CDR3 DNA: TGTGCCTGGACCCAAGGGCGGGATAATTCACCCCTCCACTTT
CDR3 protein: CAWTQGRDNSPLHF

V gene: TRBV28
J gene: TRBJ1-5
D gene: NA
CDR3 length: 13
clone size: many
CDR3 DNA: TGTGCAGCCGATACCAATAGCAATCAGCCCCAGCATTTT
CDR3 protein: CAADTNSNQPQHF

V gene: TRBV12-3/TRBV12-4
J gene: TRBJ2-2
D gene: NA
CDR3 length: 15
clone size: NA
CDR3 DNA: TGTGCCAGCAGTTTGGGGGGAGCCTTCACCGGGGAGCTGTTTTTT
CDR3 protein: CASSLGGAFTGELFF

V gene: TRBV7-3
J gene: TRBJ2-2
D gene: NA
CDR3 length: 15
clone size: NA
CDR3 DNA: TGTGCCAGCAGCCCCGGGCACTCGAACACCGGGGAGCTGTTTTTT
CDR3 protein: CASSPGHSNTGELFF

V gene: TRBV7-2
J gene: TRBJ2-3
D gene: NA
CDR3 length: 12
clone size: few
CDR3 DNA: TGTGCCAGCAGCTTAGCGAGAGATACGCAGTATTTT
CDR3 protein: CASSLARDTQYF

V gene: TRBV29-1
J gene: TRBJ2-7
D gene: NA
CDR3 length: 12
clone size: few
CDR3 DNA: TGCAGCGCGGCGGAGGATCCTGATGAGCAGTACTTC
CDR3 protein: CSAAEDPDEQYF

V gene: TRBV27
J gene: TRBJ2-5
D gene: TRBD1
CDR3 length: 15
clone size: many
CDR3 DNA: TGTGCCAGCAGTTTATCCGGACAGGGGAGAGAGACCCAGTACTTC
CDR3 protein: CASSLSGQGRETQYF

V gene: TRBV11-1
J gene: TRBJ2-2
D gene: NA
CDR3 length: 16
clone size: few
CDR3 DNA: TGTGCCAGCAGCTCTCGCTTTGTCGGGGCCACCGGGGAGCTGTTTTTT
CDR3 protein: CASSSRFVGATGELFF

V gene: TRBV9
J gene: TRBJ1-4
D gene: NA
CDR3 length: 13
clone size: NA
CDR3 DNA: TGTGCCAGCAGCACGATAGGGACTGGGAAACTGTTTTTT
CDR3 protein: CASSTIGTGKLFF

V gene: TRBV7-2
J gene: TRBJ1-1
D gene: TRBD1
CDR3 length: 14
clone size: few
CDR3 DNA: TGTGCCAGCATCACCGGGACAGGGGGCGGGCAGGCTTTCTTT
CDR3 protein: CASITGTGGGQAFF

V gene: TRBV29-1
J gene: TRBJ2-7
D gene: NA
CDR3 length: 13
clone size: NA
CDR3 DNA: TGCAGCGTTGGGACCCTCAGAGAGTCCGAGCAGTACTTC
CDR3 protein: CSVGTLRESEQYF

V gene: TRBV6-2/TRBV6-3
J gene: TRBJ1-5
D gene: NA
CDR3 length: 13
clone size: many
CDR3 DNA: TGTGCCAGCAGGCGTTTGGCAGACCAGCCCCAGCATTTT
CDR3 protein: CASRRLADQPQHF

V gene: TRBV20-1
J gene: TRBJ2-7
D gene: TRBD2
CDR3 length: 12
clone size: few
CDR3 DNA: TGCAACATACGGGGGGGCGGAGGCGAGCAGTACTTC
CDR3 protein: CNIRGGGGEQYF

V gene: TRBV20-1
J gene: TRBJ2-5
D gene: NA
CDR3 length: 12
clone size: many
CDR3 DNA: TGCAGTGTTACGGACCTTGATGTGACCCAGTACTTC
CDR3 protein: CSVTDLDVTQYF

V gene: TRBV6-1
J gene: TRBJ2-1
D gene: TRBD2
CDR3 length: 15
clone size: few
CDR3 DNA: TGTGCCAGCAGTCCGGGACTAGCGGAATACAATGAGCAGTTCTTC
CDR3 protein: CASSPGLAEYNEQFF

V gene: TRBV29-1
J gene: TRBJ2-3
D gene: TRBD2
CDR3 length: 17
clone size: NA
CDR3 DNA: TGCAGCGCCTGCCTGATGACGGGGGGGTCGAGCACAGATACGCAGTATTTT
CDR3 protein: CSACLMTGGSSTDTQYF

V gene: TRBV12-3/TRBV12-4
J gene: TRBJ1-1
D gene: NA
CDR3 length: 12
clone size: many
CDR3 DNA: TGTGCCAGCAGTCCGACGGGTGGCGAAGCTTTCTTT
CDR3 protein: CASSPTGGEAFF

V gene: TRBV12-3/TRBV12-4
J gene: TRBJ2-5
D gene: TRBD1
CDR3 length: 15
clone size: many
CDR3 DNA: TGTGCCAGCAGTCGGTCAGGGGGCATCGGAGAGACCCAGTACTTC
CDR3 protein: CASSRSGGIGETQYF

V gene: TRBV28
J gene: TRBJ1-4
D gene: NA
CDR3 length: 14
clone size: many
CDR3 DNA: TGTGCCAGCAGTTTAGACCAGGGGTATGAAAAACTGTTTTTT
CDR3 protein: CASSLDQGYEKLFF

V gene: TRBV20-1
J gene: TRBJ1-6
D gene: NA
CDR3 length: 21
clone size: NA
CDR3 DNA: TGCAGTGCTAGTCAACCCCGAGGGGCTCCGGGAGTTAGCTCCTATAATTCACCCCTCCACTTT
CDR3 protein: CSASQPRGAPGVSSYNSPLHF

V gene: TRBV5-1
J gene: TRBJ2-4
D gene: NA
CDR3 length: 15
clone size: NA
CDR3 DNA: TGCGCCAGCAGCTTGGCCCGGGAAAGCAAAAACATTCAGTACTTC
CDR3 protein: CASSLARESKNIQYF

V gene: TRBV10-3
J gene: TRBJ1-6
D gene: TRBD1
CDR3 length: 13
clone size: once
CDR3 DNA: TGTGCCATCAGAGGGACAGGACAATCACCCCTCCACTTT
CDR3 protein: CAIRGTGQSPLHF